These 21 T cell receptor beta chains originate from one sample sequenced in a study of blood T cell repertoires in COVID-19. Sequencing used immunoSEQ multiplex PCR; TCRdb keeps in-frame clones, though not all of them. This table has 70,000 or so clones, around 90% appearing once. The sequenced material came from peripheral blood. Every receptor here comes from a man aged 50-59 years with acute or convalescent COVID-19.

This chain links TRBV7-2 with TRBJ1-2; TRBD1 matches at 7 bases. The CDR3 contains 14 residues. V was pared by 5 bases and J by 3 bases, with 6 bases of the junction left unmatched. The V gene's germline CDR1 is SGHTA and CDR2 FQGNSA. CDR3: CASSTQGTHYGYTF. The CDR3 DNA sequence: TGTGCCAGCAGCACACAGGGGACTCACTATGGCTACACCTTC.

The V gene is TRBV28, the J gene TRBJ1-5; 10 bases line up with TRBD1. The trim removed 5 bases at V and 4 bases at J, leaving 2 bases unmatched. Germline CDR1 is MDHEN and CDR2 is SYDVKM. CDR3 length: 14 residues. This CDR3 reads CASSPDRGNQPQHF. CDR3 nucleotide sequence: TGTGCCAGCAGTCCGGACAGGGGGAATCAGCCCCAGCATTTT.

The chain uses TRBV7-9 and TRBJ2-1, with 8 nucleotides matching TRBD2. Germline V gene lookup returns CDR1 SEHNR and CDR2 FQNEAQ (reference sequence). The CDR3 runs 16 residues. V gave up 4 bases and J gave up 5 bases; unmatched junction bases: 10. The CDR3 sequence is CASSSAGAGLHNEQFF. The DNA for the CDR3 is TGTGCCAGCAGCTCAGCGGGGGCAGGCCTACACAATGAGCAGTTCTTC.

This clone occurred a few times. The chain links TRBV9 to TRBJ2-1; D uncertain. From germline, CDR1 is SGDLS and CDR2 YYNGEE. The CDR3 has 15 amino acids. Trimming left V 0 bases short and J 0 bases short, with 7 bases between. CDR3 loop: CASSVGASSYNEQFF. DNA of the CDR3: TGTGCCAGCAGCGTAGGGGCGAGCTCCTACAATGAGCAGTTCTTC.

Turning to this clone: The junction departs from the called germline gene at one end, perhaps through a read error. V gene TRBV5-1 combines with J gene TRBJ1-5; D is unresolved. Germline CDR1 reads SGHRS; CDR2 reads YFSETQ. This CDR3 contains 13 residues. In DNA form, the CDR3 reads TGCGCCAGCAGTTTGGACGGGAATCAGCCCCAGCATTTT. Translating it yields CASSLDGNQPQHF.

V is TRBV27 and J is TRBJ1-2, with a possible D match to TRBD1 (5 bases). With 11 bases removed from V and 8 bases from J, the gap between germline ends came to 15 bases. The CDR3 length is 11 residues. The germline CDR1 and CDR2 sequences are MNHEY and SMNVEV (reference sequence). DNA for the CDR3: TGTGCCGTCCGGGGGTTTGAGGGCTACACCTTC. It encodes CAVRGFEGYTF.

The chain links TRBV7-2 to TRBJ2-5, with 13 bases that match TRBD2. J gave up 5 bases and V 1 base, and 4 bases lay outside the gene matches. The germline gives CDR1 SGHTA, CDR2 FQGNSA. The CDR3 runs to 16 residues. The CDR3 nucleotides read TGTGCCAGCAGCTTAGGACTAGCGGGAGGCGGGGAGACCCAGTACTTC. Encoded protein: CASSLGLAGGGETQYF.

V gene TRBV29-1 combines with J gene TRBJ1-1; no definite D call. The CDR3 spans 13 residues. CDR1 is SQVTM and CDR2 is ANQGSEA in the germline V gene. Trimming shortened V by 6 bases and J by 1 base, and 12 bases separated the two germline ends. The CDR3 reads CSVWTDSNTEAFF. In DNA form, the CDR3 reads TGCAGCGTGTGGACGGACTCGAACACTGAAGCTTTCTTT.

This chain joins TRBV19 and TRBJ2-7; D may be TRBD2 (5 bases). CDR1 and CDR2 (germline): LNHDA, SQIVND (reference sequence). The CDR3 spans 18 residues. With 3 bases removed from V and 11 bases from J, the gap between germline ends came to 32 bases. CDR3 sequence reads: CASSMMPRAMSFALGKYV. The CDR3, as DNA: TGTGCCAGTAGTATGATGCCTCGGGCCATGTCGTTTGCCCTCGGGAAGTACGTC.

V usage is TRBV7-2 and J usage is TRBJ2-2; D may be TRBD1 (6 bases). The V and J ends lost 2 bases and 2 bases respectively, with 9 bases between them. Germline CDR1 and CDR2: SGHTA and FQGNSA. The CDR3 is 15 residues long. CDR3 nucleotides: TGTGCCAGCAGCTTATTGGGACACAACACCGGGGAGCTGTTTTTT. Translating it yields CASSLLGHNTGELFF. The variable domain in full, completed from reference TRBV7-2 and TRBJ2-2, reads GAGVSQSPSNKVTEKGKDVELRCDPISGHTALYWYRQSLGQGLEFLIYFQGNSAPDKSGLPSDRFSAERTGGSVSTLTIQRTQQEDSAVYLCASSLLGHNTGELFFGEGSRLTVL.

The gene calls are TRBV2 and TRBJ1-5; D remains ambiguous. From germline, CDR1 is SNHLY and CDR2 FYNNEI. The ends were cut back, 4 bases at V and 4 bases at J, with 11 bases in the middle. The CDR3 extends over 14 amino acids. The CDR3 protein is CASSGAATNQPQHF. The CDR3, as DNA: TGTGCCAGCAGTGGGGCAGCAACAAATCAGCCCCAGCATTTT.

V gene TRBV19 combines with J gene TRBJ1-3; tentative D call: TRBD1 (5 bases). CDR3 length equals 15 residues. Germline CDR1 and CDR2: LNHDA and SQIVND (reference sequence). The V and J ends lost 2 bases and 0 bases respectively, with 8 bases between them. This CDR3 is CASSIQGYSGNTIYF. CDR3 nucleotides: TGTGCCAGTAGTATACAGGGATACTCTGGAAACACCATATATTTT.

V is TRBV5-1 and J is TRBJ1-5; 8 bases match TRBD1. This CDR3 contains 16 residues. CDR1 and CDR2 from the germline V gene are SGHRS and YFSETQ. The trim removed 0 bases at V and 3 bases at J, leaving 5 bases unmatched. The CDR3 bases are TGCGCCAGCAGCTTGGACGGGACAGGCGTCAATCAGCCCCAGCATTTT. Residues: CASSLDGTGVNQPQHF.

This clone was observed a single time. V and J are TRBV4-2 and TRBJ2-4, with a possible D match to TRBD2 (6 bases). The V end lost 4 bases, the J end lost 8 bases, and 21 bases lay between the germline ends. The CDR3 length is 16 residues. Germline lookup yields CDR1 LGHNA and CDR2 YNFKEQ. CDR3 DNA sequence: TGTGCCAGCAGCCCAAGGCGAGTGTCGGGGGTAGACATTCAGTACTTC. This encodes CASSPRRVSGVDIQYF.

The V and J genes are TRBV19 and TRBJ2-1; TRBD1 agrees at 9 bases. Germline V gives CDR1 LNHDA, CDR2 SQIVND (reference sequence). The junction had 8 bases not matched to a gene; V was cut back by 5 bases and J by 6 bases. The CDR3 extends over 15 amino acids. The CDR3 DNA reads as TGTGCCAGTAGTCACCGGGACAGGGTGAGCAATGAGCAGTTCTTC. This codes for CASSHRDRVSNEQFF.

The chain joins TRBV18 to TRBJ1-3; TRBD1 matches 7 bases. The CDR3 sequence is 14 residues long. CDR1 is KGHSH and CDR2 is LQKENI in the germline V gene. Unmatched junction bases numbered 2, after V lost 3 bases and J lost 3 bases. The CDR3 region is CASSPDRDGNTIYF. CDR3 coding DNA: TGTGCCAGCTCACCTGACAGGGATGGAAACACCATATATTTT.

This clone was observed a single time. The chain links TRBV25-1 to TRBJ2-4; no definite D call. Germline CDR1 and CDR2: MGHDK and SYGVNS. V lost 6 bases, J lost 0 bases, and 21 bases lay in between. This CDR3 spans 18 amino acids. The CDR3 bases are TGTGCCAGCAGACTCCTAGGTACGGAGCTACTAGCCAAAAACATTCAGTACTTC. This encodes CASRLLGTELLAKNIQYF.

V gene TRBV4-1 combines with J gene TRBJ2-5; 8 bases map to TRBD2. Germline CDR1 is MGHRA and CDR2 is YSYEKL. The CDR3 is 16 residues long. V was clipped by 4 bases and J by 4 bases; unmatched bases: 11. The DNA for the CDR3 is TGCGCCAGCAGCCCCCCCCCGGGGGGGGCCCGAGAGACCCAGTACTTC. The encoded protein is CASSPPPGGARETQYF.

For this clone: Distinct nucleotide sequences in the sample also encode this CDR3. The chain recombines TRBV29-1 with TRBJ2-7; D perhaps matches TRBD2 (5 bases). V shed 7 bases and J shed 0 bases, with 10 bases lying between them. Germline CDR1 reads SQVTM; CDR2 reads ANQGSEA. This CDR3 contains 12 residues. The CDR3 loop is CSARTSSYEQYF. As DNA, the CDR3 is TGCAGCGCCCGGACTTCCTCCTACGAGCAGTACTTC.

This chain links TRBV5-4 with TRBJ2-5; the match to TRBD2 covers 11 bases. The germline V gene has CDR1 SGHNT and CDR2 YYREEE (reference sequence). The junction had 4 bases not matched to a gene; V was cut back by 5 bases and J by 4 bases. This CDR3 region has 14 residues. The CDR3 spells CASSLAGGPETQYF. The CDR3 DNA reads as TGTGCCAGCAGTTTAGCGGGGGGGCCAGAGACCCAGTACTTC.

The chain is built from TRBV5-4 and TRBJ2-1; the match to TRBD2 covers 8 bases. CDR3 length equals 16 residues. With V trimmed by 4 bases and J by 9 bases, 15 bases remained unmatched. Germline CDR1 SGHNT, CDR2 YYREEE (reference sequence). The CDR3 sequence: CASSPGGMGGNGEQFF. CDR3 sequence (DNA): TGTGCCAGCAGCCCGGGGGGGATGGGAGGTAACGGTGAGCAGTTCTTC. The entire variable domain, with the rest obtained from reference TRBV5-4 and TRBJ2-1, is as follows: ETGVTQSPTHLIKTRGQQVTLRCSSQSGHNTVSWYQQALGQGPQFIFQYYREEENGRGNFPPRFSGLQFPNYSSELNVNALELDDSALYLCASSPGGMGGNGEQFFGPGTRLTVL.